The rows below give T cell receptor beta chains drawn from one sample of a study of T cell changes during pregnancy in multiple sclerosis. Libraries were prepared by immunoSEQ multiplex PCR; TCRdb keeps only in-frame clonotypes and omits some of them. The sample records about 39,000 clones, approximately 94% being singletons. The sequenced sample was CD4+ T cells from peripheral blood mononuclear cells, obtained after pregnancy. All receptors derive from a female donor with multiple sclerosis, enrolled in a pregnancy study. Both conserved end residues are part of each CDR3. The D gene is left open where the match is weak. Not every row has a clone size; where given, it reads once, few, many or a size class.

>NA|TRBV5-8|NA|TRBJ1-1
TGTGCCAGCAGCTTGTATGCGGGAATGAACACTGAAGCTTTCTTT
CASSLYAGMNTEAFF
>NA|TRBV27|TRBD1|TRBJ1-4
TGTGCCAGCAGTGACGGGACAGATTCTAATGAAAAACTGTTTTTT
CASSDGTDSNEKLFF
>NA|TRBV10-1|TRBD1|TRBJ2-2
TGCGCCAGCAGCCGGGACAGTGTTAACACCGGGGAGCTGTTTTTT
CASSRDSVNTGELFF
>NA|TRBV7-9|TRBD1|TRBJ2-2
TGTGCCAGCAGCTTAACGACAGGGCCCGGGGAGCTGTTTTTT
CASSLTTGPGELFF
>once|TRBV2|TRBD1|TRBJ1-6
TGTGCCAGCAGTGAAGCGGGACAGGGGAGTTCACCCCTCCACTTT
CASSEAGQGSSPLHF
>once|TRBV27|NA|TRBJ1-1
TGTGCCAGCAGTTTATCGGCGGGGATGAACACTGAAGCTTTCTTT
CASSLSAGMNTEAFF
>NA|TRBV7-3|TRBD2|TRBJ2-7
TGTGCCAGCAGCTTAGCGGGGGGGCTATCCTACGAGCAGTACTTC
CASSLAGGLSYEQYF
>NA|TRBV5-8|TRBD1|TRBJ1-4
TGTGCCAGCAGCGCTGACAGGGCCACTAATGAAAAACTGTTTTTT
CASSADRATNEKLFF
>NA|TRBV7-9|NA|TRBJ1-1
TGTGCCAGCAGCATAACAGGGTTTCAGACTGAAGCTTTCTTT
CASSITGFQTEAFF
>NA|TRBV5-1|NA|TRBJ2-5
TGCGCCAGCAGCTTGGTACTAGCACCCCAAGAGACCCAGTACTTC
CASSLVLAPQETQYF
>NA|TRBV5-1|TRBD1|TRBJ2-7
TGCGCCAGCAGCCCGACAATCAACCGGGACAGGGGACACGAGCAGTACTTC
CASSPTINRDRGHEQYF
>once|TRBV19|TRBD1|TRBJ1-5
TGTGCCAGTAGTATAGATCCCCCGGGACAGAAAAATCAGCCCCAGCATTTT
CASSIDPPGQKNQPQHF
>NA|TRBV6-1|NA|TRBJ2-7
TGTGCCAGCTTGAATCACCAGAGGGCGATCGAGCAGTACTTC
CASLNHQRAIEQYF
>NA|TRBV30|NA|TRBJ1-1
TGTGCCTGGATTAAGGTGCGGGTTGGTGAAGCTTTCTTT
CAWIKVRVGEAFF
>NA|TRBV2|NA|TRBJ2-5
TGTGCCAGCACCGAACAGGGTCCCCAAGAGACCCAGTACTTC
CASTEQGPQETQYF
>NA|TRBV5-1|NA|TRBJ1-5
TGCGCCAGCAAAGCGCGGGAAGACCAGCCCCAGCATTTT
CASKAREDQPQHF
>NA|TRBV2|TRBD1|TRBJ1-1
TGTGCCAGCAGTTTAGGGACAGGGGACACTGAAGCTTTCTTT
CASSLGTGDTEAFF
>once|TRBV5-1|NA|TRBJ2-7
TGCGCCAGCAGATCCGGGACATCCTACGAGCAGTACTTC
CASRSGTSYEQYF
>NA|TRBV4-2|NA|TRBJ1-3
TGTGCCAGCAGCCCCGTCGCGGGGGCTGGAAACACCATATATTTT
CASSPVAGAGNTIYF
>NA|TRBV30|TRBD1|TRBJ1-2
TGTGCCTGGAGTCGGACAGGGGATGGCTACACCTTC
CAWSRTGDGYTF
>NA|TRBV15|NA|TRBJ1-2
TGTGCCACCAGCAGAGTTGGGCAGAACTATGGCTACACCTTC
CATSRVGQNYGYTF
>NA|TRBV6-5|TRBD2|TRBJ2-7
TGTGCCAGCAGCTCGGGGGGGTACGAGCAGTACTTC
CASSSGGYEQYF
>NA|TRBV30|TRBD1|TRBJ1-1
TGTGCCTGGAGTGAACCCCCGACAGGGCGGGCTGAAGCTTTCTTT
CAWSEPPTGRAEAFF
>few|TRBV5-1|TRBD2|TRBJ2-3
TGCGCCAGCAGCGGTGGCGGGAGAATCGACACAGATACGCAGTATTTT
CASSGGGRIDTDTQYF
>NA|TRBV9|NA|TRBJ2-2
TGTGCCAGCAGCGTAGGACTCAACCCATCCGGGGAGCTGTTTTTT
CASSVGLNPSGELFF
>NA|TRBV4-2|TRBD1|TRBJ2-7
TGTGCCAGCAGCCAGCGACAGGGGAGCTCCTACGAGCAGTACTTC
CASSQRQGSSYEQYF
>NA|TRBV18|NA|TRBJ1-5
TGTGCCAGCTCACCTACCGGGGGCAATCAGCCCCAGCATTTT
CASSPTGGNQPQHF
>once|TRBV7-8|NA|TRBJ1-5
TGTGCCAGCAGCTTAGCTCCAGGGTATAGCAATCAGCCCCAGCATTTT
CASSLAPGYSNQPQHF
>NA|TRBV19|NA|TRBJ1-2
TGTGCCGTGCAGGACTATGGCTACACCTTC
CAVQDYGYTF
>NA|TRBV5-6|NA|TRBJ2-5
TGTGCCAGCAGCTTGGGGGGGGTAGGCTTTATCGAGACCCAGTACTTC
CASSLGGVGFIETQYF